A selection of T cell receptor beta chains follows, all from one sample in a study of T cell responses to AZD1222 COVID-19 vaccine. This table comes from immunoSEQ multiplex PCR, and its TCRdb copy is limited to in-frame clones, with some not included. The sample lists over 100,000 clones, around 90% occurring once. The material was peripheral blood, obtained on day 0 of MenACWY control vaccination. The receptors were gathered from an adult in good health. Both conserved end residues are part of each CDR3. D genes are given only for firm matches. Clone size, where shown, is once, few, many, or a class for clones that have expanded.

d_call | j_call | clone_size | v_call | cdr3_nt | cdr3_aa
NA | TRBJ2-5 | NA | TRBV27 | TGTGCCAGCAGTCCACGACAGAGGATAAATCAAGAGACCCAGTACTTC | CASSPRQRINQETQYF
TRBD1 | TRBJ2-7 | NA | TRBV7-9 | TGTGCCAGCAGCTCCAAAACGGGACAGGGTGGAGACGAGCAGTACTTC | CASSSKTGQGGDEQYF
TRBD1 | TRBJ1-1 | NA | TRBV5-6 | TGTGCCAGCAGCTTGTGGACAGGGCGAGTACAAGCTTTCTTT | CASSLWTGRVQAFF
NA | TRBJ1-2 | NA | TRBV19 | TGTGCCAGTAGTATAGTAAACAGGGATGGCTACACCTTC | CASSIVNRDGYTF
NA | TRBJ1-4 | NA | TRBV9 | TGTGCCAGCAGCGGGCAGCGGGGTGGAACTAATGAAAAACTGTTTTTT | CASSGQRGGTNEKLFF
NA | TRBJ1-1 | NA | TRBV19 | TGTGCCAGTAGTATAGATTTCAGTAGGGCATCAGCTTTCTTT | CASSIDFSRASAFF
NA | TRBJ2-5 | NA | TRBV28 | TGTGCCAGCAGTCCGCGAGAGACCCAGTACTTC | CASSPRETQYF
NA | TRBJ2-7 | NA | TRBV7-8 | TGTGCCAGCCGACTAGAATTGGAGTACGAGCAGTACTTC | CASRLELEYEQYF
TRBD1 | TRBJ2-7 | NA | TRBV5-1 | TGCGCCAGCAGCCGTTCGACAGGGGCCGGCAGTCCATCCTACGAGCAGTACTTC | CASSRSTGAGSPSYEQYF
NA | TRBJ2-7 | once | TRBV25-1 | TGTGCCAGCAGTGAATGGGGGGCCTTGGACGAGCAGTACTTC | CASSEWGALDEQYF
NA | TRBJ1-3 | NA | TRBV11-2 | TGTGCCAGCAGATCAAATACCCGGGGAAACACCATATATTTT | CASRSNTRGNTIYF
TRBD1 | TRBJ1-1 | NA | TRBV5-1 | TGCGCCAGCACCCATGACCTAGGGACAGGCGAAGCTTTCTTT | CASTHDLGTGEAFF
NA | TRBJ1-2 | NA | TRBV7-2 | TGTGCCAGCAGCTTAGAGGTCATTGGGGGCTACACCTTC | CASSLEVIGGYTF
NA | TRBJ2-7 | once | TRBV6-2/TRBV6-3 | TGTGCCAGCAGTCCGGGACGGCTGCAGTACTTC | CASSPGRLQYF
NA | TRBJ2-1 | NA | TRBV19 | TGTGCCAGTAGTGCTCTACAGGGCTCAGCTGACAATGAGCAGTTCTTC | CASSALQGSADNEQFF
TRBD1 | TRBJ1-1 | NA | TRBV11-2 | TGTGCCAGCAGCTCGACAGGGCCTGAAGCTTTCTTT | CASSSTGPEAFF
NA | TRBJ1-2 | NA | TRBV19 | TGTGCCAGTAGTATTCAGTCCGGGACAAATGGCTACACCTTC | CASSIQSGTNGYTF
NA | TRBJ1-2 | NA | TRBV3-1/TRBV3-2 | TGTGCCAGCAGCCAAGGGAGTGCCCGGAACTATGGCTACACCTTC | CASSQGSARNYGYTF
TRBD1 | TRBJ1-1 | once | TRBV5-1 | TGCGCCAGCAGCTTGGCGGTGACAGGGCACACTGAAGCTTTCTTT | CASSLAVTGHTEAFF
TRBD1 | TRBJ1-1 | NA | TRBV30 | TGTGCCTGGACAGGGGGCCACACTGAAGCTTTCTTT | CAWTGGHTEAFF
TRBD2 | TRBJ2-7 | NA | TRBV4-2 | TGTGCCAGCAGCCCCCTGGGAGGGAAGAGCTCCTACGAGCAGTACTTC | CASSPLGGKSSYEQYF
NA | TRBJ2-7 | NA | TRBV28 | TGTGCCAGCAGAGGGGGGGAGATCTACGAGCAGTACTTC | CASRGGEIYEQYF
TRBD2 | TRBJ2-1 | NA | TRBV24-1 | TGTGCCACCAGTGGAGTAGCGGGAGGGCGGGGCAATGAGCAGTTCTTC | CATSGVAGGRGNEQFF
NA | TRBJ1-2 | once | TRBV30 | TGTGCCTGGAGTCCTGGTTATGGCTACACCTTC | CAWSPGYGYTF
NA | TRBJ1-5 | few | TRBV6-5 | TGTGCCAGCAGTTCCACCCCTAAGCAGCCCCAGCATTTT | CASSSTPKQPQHF
TRBD1 | TRBJ1-5 | once | TRBV10-1 | TGCGCCAGCAGTACAGGGGGTAACAATCAGCCCCAGCATTTT | CASSTGGNNQPQHF
NA | TRBJ1-6 | NA | TRBV30 | TGTGCCTGGAGTGGGGGCAGAGGAAGCTCCTATAATTCACCCCTCCACTTT | CAWSGGRGSSYNSPLHF
TRBD1 | TRBJ1-2 | NA | TRBV28 | TGTGCCAGCAGTGCCGGGACAGGGGGCTCTCGGCCCTATGGCTACACCTTC | CASSAGTGGSRPYGYTF
TRBD1 | TRBJ1-5 | NA | TRBV2 | TGTGCCAGCAGTGTGGACAGGTATAGCAATCAGCCCCAGCATTTT | CASSVDRYSNQPQHF
NA | TRBJ1-4 | NA | TRBV27 | TGTGCCAGCAGTTCCACAGGAGGGGCCGGTGAAAAACTGTTTTTT | CASSSTGGAGEKLFF
NA | TRBJ1-1 | once | TRBV7-8 | TGTGCCAGCAGGGAACAGCCGAACACTGAAGCTTTCTTT | CASREQPNTEAFF
TRBD1 | TRBJ1-1 | NA | TRBV4-1 | TGCGCCAGCAGCCAGGCGGGACAGGGGGCTGAAGCTTTCTTT | CASSQAGQGAEAFF
TRBD2 | TRBJ2-3 | once | TRBV5-1 | TGCGCCAGCAGCTTGTCCCCGACTAGCGGGGGGGCTAATACGCAGTATTTT | CASSLSPTSGGANTQYF
NA | TRBJ2-7 | NA | TRBV7-9 | TGTGCCAGCAGCTTAGGGAGCGGCGAGCAGTACTTC | CASSLGSGEQYF
NA | TRBJ1-5 | NA | TRBV4-3 | TGCGCCAGCAGCCAAGTCTACCTGGGATATCAGCCCCAGCATTTT | CASSQVYLGYQPQHF
NA | TRBJ2-3 | NA | TRBV24-1 | TGTGCCACCAGTCAAACCAGGGGAACGGGGGATACGCAGTATTTT | CATSQTRGTGDTQYF
NA | TRBJ1-1 | NA | TRBV19 | TGTGCCAGTAGTATTTTGCCCACGGTTTCTGAAGCTTTCTTT | CASSILPTVSEAFF
TRBD1 | TRBJ1-5 | NA | TRBV30 | TGTGCCTGGAGTGGACAGGGGGCTAGCAATCAGCCCCAGCATTTT | CAWSGQGASNQPQHF
NA | TRBJ2-1 | NA | TRBV2 | TGTGCCAGCAGTCTGCCAGGGAGGCACAATGAGCAGTTCTTC | CASSLPGRHNEQFF
TRBD1 | TRBJ1-2 | few | TRBV12-3/TRBV12-4 | TGTGCCAGCAGTTTCAGACAGGGCGGTGGCTACACCTTC | CASSFRQGGGYTF
TRBD1 | TRBJ1-3 | NA | TRBV5-1 | TGCGCCAGCAGCCCCAATTCTGGGACAGCCTCTGGAAACACCATATATTTT | CASSPNSGTASGNTIYF
NA | TRBJ1-2 | NA | TRBV5-6 | TGTGCCAGCAGCCTACTAACAACGGAACGCTATGGCTACACCTTC | CASSLLTTERYGYTF
NA | TRBJ2-7 | once | TRBV30 | TGTGCCTGGAGTGGACAGTTGGAGCAGTACTTC | CAWSGQLEQYF
TRBD2 | TRBJ2-3 | few | TRBV3-1/TRBV3-2 | TGTGCCAGCAGCCAAGCGGGAGGGAGGACAGATACGCAGTATTTT | CASSQAGGRTDTQYF
NA | TRBJ2-4 | NA | TRBV14 | TGTGCCAGCAGCCAAGTAAAAAACATTCAGTACTTC | CASSQVKNIQYF
TRBD2 | TRBJ2-1 | NA | TRBV3-1/TRBV3-2 | TGTGCCAGCAGCCAAGTGGGACTAGGTCGGGGCAATGAGCAGTTCTTC | CASSQVGLGRGNEQFF
NA | TRBJ1-3 | NA | TRBV4-3 | TGCGCCAGCAGCCTCCTCGGGGTTGCTGGAAACACCATATATTTT | CASSLLGVAGNTIYF
NA | TRBJ2-7 | once | TRBV7-2 | TGTGCCAGCAGCTTTCTTTACGAGCAGTACTTC | CASSFLYEQYF
TRBD1 | TRBJ2-6 | NA | TRBV14 | TGTGCCAGCAGCCCGGGACAGGCTTTCTCTGGGGCCAACGTCCTGACTTTC | CASSPGQAFSGANVLTF
NA | TRBJ1-6 | NA | TRBV11-2 | TGTGCCAGCAGCTTAGGCCAGCATAATTCACCCCTCCACTTT | CASSLGQHNSPLHF
TRBD2 | TRBJ2-1 | NA | TRBV18 | TGTGCCAGCTCACCACCGAACGGGAGGAACAACAATGAGCAGTTCTTC | CASSPPNGRNNNEQFF
NA | TRBJ2-7 | NA | TRBV5-1 | TGCGCCAGCAGCTTCGGCAGTCTCTACGAGCAGTACTTC | CASSFGSLYEQYF
NA | TRBJ2-3 | once | TRBV28 | TGTGCCAGCAGTGATCCCGGACCTGCCGCAGATACGCAGTATTTT | CASSDPGPAADTQYF
TRBD1 | TRBJ2-2 | NA | TRBV15 | TGTGCCACCAGCAACAGGGGGAACACCGGGGAGCTGTTTTTT | CATSNRGNTGELFF
NA | TRBJ2-6 | NA | TRBV19 | TGTGCCAGTAGTGTGTTTTCTGGGGCCAACGTCCTGACTTTC | CASSVFSGANVLTF
TRBD2 | TRBJ2-3 | NA | TRBV10-2 | TGCGCCAGCAAACTCACTAGCGGGGGCACAGATACGCAGTATTTT | CASKLTSGGTDTQYF
NA | TRBJ1-5 | NA | TRBV28 | TGTGCCAGCAGTTTAGGGGGGACACTTCAGCCCCAGCATTTT | CASSLGGTLQPQHF